This T cell receptor (beta chain) was recovered during a study of identical twins. The CDR3 runs to 18 residues. Germline CDR1 reads SGDLS; CDR2 reads YYNGEE. V was clipped by 0 bases and J by 5 bases; unmatched bases: 8. The table lists this clonotype with a few counts. Its specificity is unknown. Template switching added a universal primer site; cDNA carried unique molecular identifiers. TCRdb called the 5' RACE reads again in MiXCR, with one record for every CDR3 protein. The sample includes some 210,000 distinct CDR3 sequences, about a sixth seen only once; the top ten take 35% to 45%. Study observations and caveats: Memory repertoires lacked the insertion deficit that abundant cord blood beta clonotypes showed.

The same sample was also used in a study of T cells expressing NK-cell markers. According to that study: Sequencing covered eight donors, seven HCMV-seropositive and one seronegative.

This receptor was obtained from a young woman in good health. Material for sequencing was CD8+ T cells sorted from blood. V gene TRBV9 combines with J gene TRBJ2-2; 12 nucleotides line up with TRBD2. The CDR3 sequence: CASSVESSGGALTGELFF. Here the CDR3 DNA reads TGTGCCAGCAGCGTAGAGTCTAGCGGGGGGGCGTTAACCGGGGAGCTGTTTTTT.